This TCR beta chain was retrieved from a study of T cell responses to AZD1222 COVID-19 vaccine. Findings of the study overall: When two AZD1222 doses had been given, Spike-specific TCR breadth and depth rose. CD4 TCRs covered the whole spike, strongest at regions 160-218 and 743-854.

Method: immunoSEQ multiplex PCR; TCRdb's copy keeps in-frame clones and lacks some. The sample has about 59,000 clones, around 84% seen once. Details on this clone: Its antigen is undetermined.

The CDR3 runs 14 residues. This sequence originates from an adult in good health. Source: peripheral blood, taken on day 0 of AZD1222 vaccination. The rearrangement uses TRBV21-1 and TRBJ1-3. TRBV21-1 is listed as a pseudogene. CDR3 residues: CASSNLKGINTIYF. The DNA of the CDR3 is TGTGCCAGCAGCAACCTCAAGGGAATCAACACCATATATTTT.